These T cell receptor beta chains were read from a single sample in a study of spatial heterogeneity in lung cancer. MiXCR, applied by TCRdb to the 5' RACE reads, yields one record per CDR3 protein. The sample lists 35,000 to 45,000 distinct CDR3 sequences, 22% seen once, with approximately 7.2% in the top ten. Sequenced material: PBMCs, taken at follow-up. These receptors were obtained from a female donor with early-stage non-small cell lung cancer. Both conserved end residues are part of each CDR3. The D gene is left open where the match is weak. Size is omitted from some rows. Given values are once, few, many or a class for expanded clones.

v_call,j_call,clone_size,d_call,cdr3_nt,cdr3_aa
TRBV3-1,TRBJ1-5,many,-,TGTGCCAGCAGCCAAGGGGATCAGCCCCAGCATTTT,CASSQGDQPQHF
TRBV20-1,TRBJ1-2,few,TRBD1,TGCAGTGCTAGCCCATCCGGGACAGGGGCGAGGGGCTACACCTTC,CSASPSGTGARGYTF
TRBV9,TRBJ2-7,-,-,TGTGCCAGCAGCCAGACAGGTTCTTCCGAGCAGTACTTC,CASSQTGSSEQYF
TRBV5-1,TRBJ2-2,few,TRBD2,TGCGCCAGCAGCTTAGGGCGCCGGACTAGCAGGAACACCGGGGAGCTGTTTTTT,CASSLGRRTSRNTGELFF
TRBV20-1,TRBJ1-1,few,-,TGCAGTGCTAGGTTCCGGGGTGGCACTGAAGCTTTCTTT,CSARFRGGTEAFF
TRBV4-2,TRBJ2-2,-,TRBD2,TGTGCCAGCAGCCTGGGACTAGTGGTCGGGGAGCTGATTTTT,CASSLGLVVGELIF
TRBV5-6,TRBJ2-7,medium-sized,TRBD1,TGTGCCAGCAGCTTCCGGGACAGCCCCTACGAGCAGTACTTC,CASSFRDSPYEQYF
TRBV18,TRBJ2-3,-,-,TGTGCCAGCTCACTCGGACAGCCTGGCACCGCAGATACGCAGTATTTT,CASSLGQPGTADTQYF
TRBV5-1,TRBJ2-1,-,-,TGCGCCAGCAGCGAACCCCTATTAGGTGAGCAGTTCTTC,CASSEPLLGEQFF
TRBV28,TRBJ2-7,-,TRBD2,TGTGCCAGCACCCCCCTGACTAGCCGGGGCGAGCAGTACTTC,CASTPLTSRGEQYF
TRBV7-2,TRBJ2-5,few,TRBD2,TGTGCCAGCAGCTTACAGAGTAGCGGGCAAGAGACCCAGTACTTC,CASSLQSSGQETQYF
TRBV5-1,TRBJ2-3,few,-,TGCGCCAGCAGCTTGGACAGGCCTAACACAGATACGCAGTATTTT,CASSLDRPNTDTQYF
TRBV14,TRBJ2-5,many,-,TGTGCCAGCAGCCAAGAGCAGGGAGGGACCCAGTACTTC,CASSQEQGGTQYF
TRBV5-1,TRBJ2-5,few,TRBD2,TGCGCCAGCAGCTTGTCTCTAGCGGACCAAGAGACCCAGTACTTC,CASSLSLADQETQYF
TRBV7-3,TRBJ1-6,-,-,TGTGCCAGCAGCTTATCTGCTAGTGGTTCACCCCTCCACTTT,CASSLSASGSPLHF
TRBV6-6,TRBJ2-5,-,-,TGTGCCAGCAGTTATTTCACGAGGGAGACCCAGTACTTC,CASSYFTRETQYF
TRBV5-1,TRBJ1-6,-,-,TGCGCCAGCAGCTTGGACGGGGGGCAGGGTAATTCACCCCTCCACTTT,CASSLDGGQGNSPLHF
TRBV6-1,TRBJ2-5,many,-,TGTGCCAGCAGTGGACAGGGGAGGGGGACCCAGTACTTC,CASSGQGRGTQYF
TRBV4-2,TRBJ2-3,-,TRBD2,TGTGCCAGCAGCCGGGTAGCGGGAGCGGAGTCAGATACGCAGTATTTT,CASSRVAGAESDTQYF
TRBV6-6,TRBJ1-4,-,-,TGTGCCAGCAGTTACGGGGATGAAAAACTGTTTTTT,CASSYGDEKLFF
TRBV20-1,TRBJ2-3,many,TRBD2,TGCAGTGCTAGAGATCAGCGGGGAGGGGATACGCAGTATTTT,CSARDQRGGDTQYF
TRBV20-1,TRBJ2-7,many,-,TGCAGTGCCGTAGACATAGGAACCTACGAGCAGTACTTC,CSAVDIGTYEQYF
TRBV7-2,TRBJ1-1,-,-,TGTGCCAGCAGCCTAATGGCTGAGAACACTGAAGCTTTCTTT,CASSLMAENTEAFF
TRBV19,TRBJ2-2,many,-,TGTGCCACCGGGGCCCTTAGTAATTACGGGAGCACCGGGGAGCTGTTTTTT,CATGALSNYGSTGELFF
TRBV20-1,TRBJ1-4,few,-,TGCAGTGCTCCTACGACAAACTTGGACGAAAAACTGTTTTTT,CSAPTTNLDEKLFF
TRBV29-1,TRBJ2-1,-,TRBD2,TGCAGCGTTGACGGCGGGAGGGCCTCGGCGTTGTATGAGCAGTTCTTC,CSVDGGRASALYEQFF
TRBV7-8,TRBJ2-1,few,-,TGTGCCAGCAGCTTAGGAGGGATGAGGCAGTTCTTC,CASSLGGMRQFF
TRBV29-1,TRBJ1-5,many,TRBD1,TGCAGCGGGGCGGACGGAGGGGGCCAGCCCCAGCATTTT,CSGADGGGQPQHF
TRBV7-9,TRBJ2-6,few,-,TGTGCCAGCAGCTTAGGTGGGGCCAACGTCCTGACTTTC,CASSLGGANVLTF
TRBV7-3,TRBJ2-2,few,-,TGTGCCAGCAGTCATATCCACACCGGGGAGCTGTTTTTT,CASSHIHTGELFF
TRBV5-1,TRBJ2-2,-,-,TGCGCCAGCAGGACAGATCCCATGAACACCGGGGAGCTGTTTTTT,CASRTDPMNTGELFF
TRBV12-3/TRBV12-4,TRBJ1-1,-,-,TGTGCCAGCAGTCCACAGGGATCGGGCACTGAAGCTTTCTTT,CASSPQGSGTEAFF
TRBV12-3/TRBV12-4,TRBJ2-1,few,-,TGTGCCAGCAGCACCGGGCCAGGGATGTCCTACAATGAGCAGTTCTTC,CASSTGPGMSYNEQFF
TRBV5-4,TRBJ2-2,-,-,TGTGCCAGCAGCTTTGGACGGAACACCGGGGAGCTGTTTTTT,CASSFGRNTGELFF
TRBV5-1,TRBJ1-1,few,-,TGCGCCAGCAGCTTGGTTGGGGCTCGGGTCACTGAAGCTTTCTTT,CASSLVGARVTEAFF
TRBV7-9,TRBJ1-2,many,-,TGTGCCAGCAGCGGGGCCGGGGCTAACTATGGCTACACCTTC,CASSGAGANYGYTF
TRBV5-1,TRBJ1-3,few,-,TGCGCCAGCAGCTTGATCGGGGGAGATGGAAACACCATATATTTT,CASSLIGGDGNTIYF
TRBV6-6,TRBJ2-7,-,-,TGTGCCAGCAGTTACTCGAACCCAGCGGCAACCTCCTACGAGCAGTACTTC,CASSYSNPAATSYEQYF
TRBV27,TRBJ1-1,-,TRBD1,TGTGCCAGCACGATAAATATCGACAGGGGTGGCACTGAAGCTTTCTTT,CASTINIDRGGTEAFF
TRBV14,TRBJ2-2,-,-,TGTGCCAGCAGCCAAGGGCGTTACGGGGAGCTGTTTTTT,CASSQGRYGELFF
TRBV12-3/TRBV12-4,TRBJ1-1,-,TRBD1,TGTGCCAGCAGTCCGACAGGGGCGAACACTGAAGCTTTCTTT,CASSPTGANTEAFF
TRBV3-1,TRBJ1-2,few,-,TGTGCCAGCAGCCAAACCGGGGGGCCTAACTATGGCTACACCTTC,CASSQTGGPNYGYTF
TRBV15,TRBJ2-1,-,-,-,CATSRDLVGQGSFF
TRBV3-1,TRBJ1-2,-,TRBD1,TGTGCCAGCAGTTTCCTTACAGGGGCCCGGGGCTATGGCTACACCTTC,CASSFLTGARGYGYTF
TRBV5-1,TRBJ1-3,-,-,TGCGCCAGCAGCTTCACAGCCTTCTCTGGAAACACCATATATTTT,CASSFTAFSGNTIYF
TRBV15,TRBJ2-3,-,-,TGTGCCACCAGCAGAGATTTGGCAGGGGGCACAGATACGCAGTATTTT,CATSRDLAGGTDTQYF
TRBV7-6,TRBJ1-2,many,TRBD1,TGTGCCAGCAGCGCAATCCGGGACAGGGATTATTTAGACTACACCTTC,CASSAIRDRDYLDYTF
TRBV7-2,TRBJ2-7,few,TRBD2,TGTGCCAGCAGCCAACTAGCGGGAGTAACCGAGCAGTACTTC,CASSQLAGVTEQYF
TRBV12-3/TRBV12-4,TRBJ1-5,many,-,TGTGCCAGCAGTTTTGGGTGGAATCAGCCCCAGCATTTT,CASSFGWNQPQHF
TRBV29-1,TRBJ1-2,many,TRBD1,TGCAGCGTTTCCGACAGGGACTATGGCTACACCTTC,CSVSDRDYGYTF
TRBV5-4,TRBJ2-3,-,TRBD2,TGTGCCAGCAGCACCAGACTAGCGGGAGGTGCAGATACGCAGTATTTT,CASSTRLAGGADTQYF
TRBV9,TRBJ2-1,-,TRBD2,TGTGCCAGCAGCGTCCAGGGACTAGCATACAATGAGCAGTTCTTC,CASSVQGLAYNEQFF
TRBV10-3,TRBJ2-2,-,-,TGTGCCATCAGTGAGGGCGGGGAGCTGTTTTTT,CAISEGGELFF
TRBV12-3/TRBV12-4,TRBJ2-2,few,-,TGTGCCAGCACGGTGGGGGGGGAGCTGTTTTTT,CASTVGGELFF
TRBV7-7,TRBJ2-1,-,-,TGTGCTAGCAGCTTAGGGGACTTTGCGAATGAGCAGTTCTTC,CASSLGDFANEQFF
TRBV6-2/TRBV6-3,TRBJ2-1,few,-,TGTGCCAGCAGTCGCCGGGACCCCACCAACAATGAGCAGTTCTTC,CASSRRDPTNNEQFF
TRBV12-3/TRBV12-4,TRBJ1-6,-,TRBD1,TGTGCCAGCAGTTCAACAGGGGCTTCACCCCTCCACTTT,CASSSTGASPLHF
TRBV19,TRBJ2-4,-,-,TGTGCCAGTAGTATAGAAGGAGGGCTAGCCAAAAACATTCAGTACTTC,CASSIEGGLAKNIQYF
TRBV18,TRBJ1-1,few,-,TGTGCCAGCTCACCCCAGGAAGTGGGGACTGAAGCTTTCTTT,CASSPQEVGTEAFF